Shown below are 15 T cell receptor beta chains from a single sample sequenced in a study of T-cell reconstitution after alpha-beta-depleted transplantation in children. Construction of the TCRbeta library involved unique molecular identifiers. Each CDR3 protein gets one entry after TCRdb re-called the PCR reads with MiXCR. The data contain some 200,000 distinct CDR3 sequences, roughly 6.3% of them singletons. The specimen was PBMCs, collected before TCRalphabeta/CD19-depleted stem cell transplant. The source is a girl under two years old with combined immunodeficiency, due to receive a stem cell transplant.

This clonotype was seen many times. The J gene is TRBJ2-7, the V gene TRBV7-9; D remains ambiguous. This CDR3 contains 15 residues. V lost 1 base and J 3 bases, leaving 13 bases between the germline ends. The V gene's germline CDR1 is SEHNR and CDR2 FQNEAQ (reference sequence). Here the CDR3 DNA reads TGTGCCAGCAGCTTAGTTGGCAGAAGTTACTACGAGCAGTACTTC. Translated, it gives CASSLVGRSYYEQYF.

This clonotype was seen ten or more times. The chain recombines TRBV20-1 with TRBJ2-7, with D perhaps matching TRBD2 (6 bases). Deletions cut 6 bases from V and 5 bases from J, with 14 bases between. Germline CDR1 is DFQATT and CDR2 is SNEGSKA (reference sequence). CDR3 length: 12 residues. The chain's CDR3 is CSASAGLDEQYF. Here the CDR3 DNA reads TGCAGTGCCTCTGCGGGACTCGACGAGCAGTACTTC.

This clonotype was seen at least ten times. J is TRBJ2-1 and V is TRBV20-1; 7 bases are shared with TRBD1. This CDR3 is built from 13 residues. With 3 bases clipped from V and 6 bases from J, the junction kept 5 bases outside the gene matches. The germline V gene has CDR1 DFQATT and CDR2 SNEGSKA (reference sequence). CDR3 DNA: TGCAGTGCTAGGGGGACAGAAATCAATGAGCAGTTCTTC. This translates into CSARGTEINEQFF.

This clonotype has only a few counts. The chain joins TRBV5-1 to TRBJ2-2; D not resolved. Germline V gene sequence: CDR1 SGHRS, CDR2 YFSETQ. The CDR3 spans 15 residues. V was trimmed by 0 bases and J by 4 bases, leaving 10 bases between them. The chain's CDR3 is CASSLVDGSTGELFF. The DNA for the CDR3 is TGCGCCAGCAGCTTGGTGGATGGAAGCACCGGGGAGCTGTTTTTT.

This clonotype was picked up many times. The gene calls are TRBV28 and TRBJ2-7, with a weak D call TRBD1 (5 bases). Germline CDR1 is MDHEN and CDR2 is SYDVKM. The CDR3 length is 16 residues. V gave up 4 bases and J gave up 2 bases, with 18 bases separating them. The CDR3 sequence: CASSSPRDRFPYEQYF. CDR3 coding DNA: TGTGCCAGCAGTTCGCCTAGAGACAGATTTCCCTACGAGCAGTACTTC.

This clonotype was recorded many times. The V gene is TRBV28, the J gene TRBJ2-3, with D unclear. The CDR3 totals 13 residues. Trimming removed 6 bases at V and 12 bases at J, with 19 bases between. Germline CDR1 is MDHEN and CDR2 is SYDVKM. Here the CDR3 DNA reads TGTGCCAGCAGCCGGTCGGGTAGTACATTTCAGTATTTT. Protein sequence: CASSRSGSTFQYF. Using reference TRBV28 and TRBJ2-3 for the parts outside the CDR3, the full variable domain is DVKVTQSSRYLVKRTGEKVFLECVQDMDHENMFWYRQDPGLGLRLIYFSYDVKMKEKGDIPEGYSVSREKKERFSLILESASTNQTSMYLCASSRSGSTFQYFGPGTRLTVL.

In its sample, this clonotype was seen many times. The chain links TRBV5-1 to TRBJ2-3, with no clear D. CDR3 length equals 16 residues. Between the trimmed V and J ends, which lost 1 base and 0 bases, there was a span of 12 bases. Germline V CDR1 and CDR2: SGHRS, YFSETQ. The CDR3 spells CASSLSPGSSTDTQYF. Here the CDR3 DNA reads TGCGCCAGCAGCTTGAGCCCAGGTTCTAGCACAGATACGCAGTATTTT. The variable domain in full, completed from reference TRBV5-1 and TRBJ2-3, reads KAGVTQTPRYLIKTRGQQVTLSCSPISGHRSVSWYQQTPGQGLQFLFEYFSETQRNKGNFPGRFSGRQFSNSRSEMNVSTLELGDSALYLCASSLSPGSSTDTQYFGPGTRLTVL.

This clonotype was counted many times. This chain joins TRBV7-8 and TRBJ2-1, with no clear D. Germline-derived CDR1 and CDR2 are SGHVS and FQNEAQ. V lost 0 bases and J lost 1, with 16 bases in between. The CDR3 consists of 18 residues. CDR3: CASSLALFGASSYNEQFF. The CDR3 DNA is TGTGCCAGCAGCTTAGCGCTATTTGGAGCCTCATCCTACAATGAGCAGTTCTTC.

This clonotype was observed many times. The chain couples TRBV5-1 to TRBJ2-2; no definite D call. Trimming removed 0 bases at V and 7 bases at J, with 4 bases between. The germline V gene encodes CDR1 SGHRS and CDR2 YFSETQ. There are 12 residues in the CDR3. The CDR3 bases are TGCGCCAGCAGCTTGGAGCACGGGGAGCTGTTTTTT. Translated: CASSLEHGELFF.

This clonotype was observed at least ten times. V and J are TRBV20-1 and TRBJ2-3, with 12 bases aligning to TRBD2. CDR1 and CDR2 (germline): DFQATT, SNEGSKA (reference sequence). This CDR3 is 14 amino acids long. V lost 5 bases, J lost 6 bases, and 6 bases stayed unmatched. CDR3 nucleotides: TGCAGTGCTGGCCTAGCGGGAGGGCCCGATACGCAGTATTTT. Protein product: CSAGLAGGPDTQYF.

This clonotype was counted many times. The V gene is TRBV20-1, the J gene TRBJ2-3; D is perhaps TRBD2 (6 bases). Germline V gene lookup returns CDR1 DFQATT and CDR2 SNEGSKA (reference sequence). Trimming shortened V by 6 bases and J by 0 bases, and 16 bases separated the two germline ends. This CDR3 has 15 amino acids. This CDR3 reads CSAMGEERSTDTQYF. CDR3 nucleotide sequence: TGCAGTGCAATGGGGGAGGAGCGGAGCACAGATACGCAGTATTTT.

This clonotype was seen repeatedly, ten times or more. The chain has TRBV5-6 and TRBJ2-3; the D is unclear. V was trimmed by 0 bases and J by 4 bases, leaving 3 bases between them. This CDR3 is built from 12 residues. Germline V CDR1 and CDR2: SGHDT, YYEEEE. CDR3: CASSLAADTQYF. CDR3 bases: TGTGCCAGCAGCTTGGCGGCAGATACGCAGTATTTT.

This clonotype was recorded at least ten times. The chain links TRBV13 to TRBJ2-7; the D is unclear. The CDR3 spans 14 residues. Trimming removed 3 bases at V and 3 bases at J, with 12 bases between. CDR1 is PRHDT and CDR2 is FYEKMQ in the germline V gene (reference sequence). This chain's CDR3 is CASSLPGRHYEQYF. The DNA of the CDR3 is TGTGCCAGCAGCTTGCCGGGCAGGCACTACGAGCAGTACTTC. Combining the CDR3 with reference TRBV13 and TRBJ2-7 gives the whole variable domain AAGVIQSPRHLIKEKRETATLKCYPIPRHDTVYWYQQGPGQDPQFLISFYEKMQSDKGSIPDRFSAQQFSDYHSELNMSSLELGDSALYFCASSLPGRHYEQYFGPGTRLTVT.

This clonotype was seen repeatedly, ten times or more. This chain joins TRBV2 and TRBJ2-3; the D is unclear. V shed 4 bases and J shed 0 bases, with 11 bases lying between them. CDR1 is SNHLY, CDR2 FYNNEI, per germline. There are 15 residues in the CDR3. The CDR3 region is CASSALQFSTDTQYF. The CDR3 nucleotides read TGTGCCAGCAGTGCCCTTCAATTTAGCACAGATACGCAGTATTTT.

A note on this clonotype: It may be a read error: a sequence one base away is much more abundant. The rearrangement joins TRBV3-1 to TRBJ2-1; TRBD2 aligns across 7 bases. V gave up 4 bases and J gave up 7 bases; unmatched junction bases: 10. The CDR3 length is 15 residues. Germline CDR1 is LGHDT and CDR2 is YNNKEL (reference sequence). The CDR3 DNA is TGTGCCAGCAGCCTAAGAGGGACTACTTCTAATGAGCAGTTCTTC. It translates to CASSLRGTTSNEQFF.